Below are 4 T cell receptor beta chains sequenced from a single sample in a study of T cells after yellow fever vaccination (dated by TCRdb to the late 2010s). To prepare the library, 5' RACE was applied. The reads were generated on an Illumina HiSeq 2500. TCRdb itself trimmed the public reads at Q25 with fastp, ran MiXCR and retained productive beta chains. Entries that share a CDR3 protein sequence are merged under the most common genes and DNA. Recorded for this sample are about 360,000 distinct CDR3 sequences; roughly 6.2% of them occurred a single time. Approximately 15% of the sample goes to the ten largest clones. This sample's treatment or condition label indicates: live attenuated yellow fever vaccine strain. The source material was PBMCs, sampled 5 days after the yellow fever booster vaccination. The receptors were gathered from a young man who received the YFV17D yellow fever vaccine.

In its sample, this clonotype was seen many times. J is TRBJ2-7 and V is TRBV27; 11 nucleotides match TRBD2. Germline CDR1 reads MNHEY; CDR2 reads SMNVEV (reference sequence). The CDR3 length is 14 residues. J lost 3 bases, V lost 5 bases, and 3 bases had no gene match. In nucleotides, the CDR3 is TGTGCCAGCAGTCGACTAGCGGGAAACTACGAGCAGTACTTC. Translated: CASSRLAGNYEQYF.

V is TRBV4-3 and J is TRBJ2-2; no reliable D call. CDR3 length: 14 amino acids. V was cut by 0 bases and J by 3 bases, with 5 bases left in between. Germline CDR1 reads LGHNA; CDR2 reads YSLEER. CDR3 nucleotides: TGCGCCAGCAGCCAAGATTTCCACACCGGGGAGCTGTTTTTT. Its protein is CASSQDFHTGELFF.

In its sample, this clonotype was seen many times. CDR3 protein: CASHRISNEKLFF. CDR3 coding DNA: TGTGCCAGCCACCGTATCTCTAATGAAAAACTGTTTTTT. The V call is TRBV7-9, the J call TRBJ1-4; D unclear. CDR3 length equals 13 residues. V shed 8 bases and J shed 3 bases, with 10 bases lying between them. Germline assignment: CDR1 SEHNR and CDR2 FQNEAQ (reference sequence).

This chain joins TRBV12-3 or TRBV12-4 and TRBJ2-2, with 7 bases that match TRBD2. V shed 7 bases, J shed 7 bases, and the junction held 9 bases outside the gene matches. There are 14 residues in the CDR3. This CDR3 is CASTSTLADGELFF. The CDR3 DNA reads as TGTGCCAGCACCTCGACTCTAGCGGACGGGGAGCTGTTTTTT.